This T cell receptor (beta chain) derives from a study of T cell changes during pregnancy in multiple sclerosis. TCRdb's copy holds only in-frame clones and misses some; the assay was immunoSEQ multiplex PCR. The data hold more than 55,000 clones, with roughly 89% observed a single time. This CDR3 has 15 residues. With V trimmed by 1 base and J by 3 bases, 1 base remained unmatched. Germline V gene data show CDR1 as LGHNA and CDR2 as YSLEER. Here the sequenced sample was peripheral blood, taken after pregnancy. The source of this sequence is a female donor in good health, enrolled as a control in a pregnancy study. The chain links TRBV4-3 to TRBJ2-2, with TRBD1 matching 8 bases. The chain's CDR3 is CASSQVDRDTGELFF. The CDR3, as DNA: TGCGCCAGCAGCCAAGTGGACAGGGACACCGGGGAGCTGTTTTTT.